The present T cell receptor beta chain was sequenced within a study of shared clonotypes between healthy human individuals (dated by TCRdb to 2018 to 2020). Concerning the study at large: The cohort included a few men and a couple of women between 18 and 49 years of age. Between about 0.8 and 8.9 billion PBMCs per donor were obtained by leukapheresis. For each donor, three plates each were used for CD4 naive and CD4 memory, two plates were used for CD8 naive, and one plate was used for CD8 memory. Libraries were prepared and TCR repertoires were sequenced by different laboratories using diverse techniques, in order to increase sequencing depth and limit assay-specific biases. To estimate repertoire size and how much clonotypes are shared between individuals, the study performed deep sequencing of blood TCR repertoires from five healthy adults. General findings and caveats noted by the study authors: Naive subsets generally had larger estimated clonotype richness than memory subsets did. Because the study included only a small number of donors, the genetic and exposure-history diversity represented was limited. Even with the large sequencing depth, rarefaction of the sorted-subset datasets indicated that sequencing was incomplete. Across a handful of donors, roughly 5.4% of naive CD4, 3% to 4% of naive CD8, 2.3% of memory CD4, and about 0.4% of memory CD8 clonotypes were shared. Sampling was limited to blood, and TCR repertoires in tissue likely differ from TCR repertoires in blood. Pairwise subsampling indicated that sequencing depth was expected to affect the degree of clonotype sharing among donors. Compared with non-shared clonotypes, the clonotypes found in all four sorted-subset donors had higher generation probabilities.

CDR1 and CDR2 are read off the germline V gene as SGHVS and FQNEAQ. The CDR3 holds 15 amino acids from the cysteine to the phenylalanine. The read is trimmed to its CDR3 DNA, 45 bases read in frame from base 1. V ends up 5 bases short and J 2 bases short, with an unmatched junction base count of 6. A word on this clone: There is no known antigen for this receptor. Base qualities are missing; no much larger clone stands one base away.

Using the deep immunoSEQ assay, multiplex PCR amplified TCR CDR3 regions from genomic DNA. Extracted genomic DNA from each cell subset was distributed evenly across all wells of several immunoSEQ 96-well plates, and each plate was treated as a replicate. For sorted subsets, approximately 190 ng of genomic DNA, equivalent to around 31,000 T cell genomes, went into each replicate PCR. The purified libraries were quantified using a Qubit 3.0 fluorometer, sized with a Bioanalyzer 2100, and then quantified again using the KAPA Library Quantification kit. Every immunoSEQ 96-well plate was sequenced on a separate single-read 150-cycle Illumina NextSeq 550 flow cell. On the authors' methods: The immunoSEQ output contained only junctional sequences without quality scores, so filtering could not match that applied to full-length reads. To assign V/J genes and CDR3, sequences were annotated using PyIR, a Python wrapper for IgBLAST v1.9, with IMGT germline references. Any read was removed if the V/J assignment was weak (E-value above 1e-6), the CDR3 was missing, or the read contained stop codons, out-of-frame junctions, or ambiguous translated residues. V3J clonotypes were defined as sequences sharing the same inferred V gene, J gene, and CDR3 amino acid sequence. Percentage overlap between repertoires was computed as shared unique clonotypes divided by the size of the smaller repertoire. RTK rarefaction, the Chao1 estimator, and Recon v2.1 estimates of unobserved clonotypes were used to assess repertoire richness. Generation probabilities were computed with OLGA for all TCRbeta clonotypes obtained by the gDNA method from a handful of donors. TCRdb limited this immuneACCESS table to in-frame rearrangements with V and J called. A share of clones is missing; checked studies link under half to unresolved V genes, and the rest is unexplained. V and J calls plus clone size are reproduced from that table; the DNA served to infer D and trimming. A total of approximately 1,000,000 clones appear in this sample, approximately 80% of them only once. The ten largest clones capture 0.52% of the sample.

Donors were healthy HIV-negative adults with no recently reported acute infections or vaccinations. All donors were Caucasian adults living in Nashville, Tennessee, USA. CD4+ T cells were enriched through magnetic negative selection, after which naive cells were positively selected on CD45RA and the remaining negative fraction served as the memory subset. Blood was collected by leukapheresis, and PBMCs were isolated by Ficoll-Histopaque density gradient centrifugation and then cryopreserved in liquid nitrogen vapor phase. Analytical flow cytometry was used to check the purity and quantity of each magnetically sorted T cell population. Genomic DNA was isolated from every sorted fraction and measured by UV absorbance on a Nanodrop 2000c.

The sequence is built from TRBV7-8 and TRBJ2-7; 10 central bases correspond to TRBD1. The receptor's source is a man aged 18 to 30 in good health. Some clones in this sample may be carry-over from other donors' samples. Sequenced input: memory CD4+ T cells from PBMCs. What this sample's cell subset or site label stands for: CD45RA-negative fraction. The CDR3 loop reads CASSPRTGGPYEQYF. The DNA is TGTGCCAGCAGCCCCCGGACAGGGGGACCCTACGAGCAGTACTTC.